This T cell receptor beta chain was recorded in a study of OX40 agonist ivuxolimab in advanced cancers. Study information: The drug used for patients, ivuxolimab, was an agonistic anti-OX40 (CD134) antibody.

The CDR3 is 13 residues long. V shed 1 base and J shed 1 base, with 4 bases lying between them. Germline CDR1 reads SGHTA; CDR2 reads FQGTGA. Sequencing used immunoSEQ multiplex PCR; TCRdb keeps in-frame clones, though not all of them. The sample lists some 48,000 clones; around nine tenths were seen once. Sequenced here: CD4+ or CD8+ T cells sorted from blood, sampled in a trial of the OX40 agonist ivuxolimab. The chain employs TRBV7-3 and TRBJ1-1; D is ambiguous. This TCR derives from an adult with an advanced solid tumor such as melanoma, head and neck, liver or kidney cancer. The CDR3 loop reads CASSLRGNTEAFF. The CDR3 nucleotides are TGTGCCAGCAGCTTAAGGGGGAACACTGAAGCTTTCTTT.